The 5 T cell receptor beta chains in this list originate from one sample, sequenced in a study of OX40 agonist ivuxolimab in advanced cancers. TCRdb's table, derived via immunoSEQ multiplex PCR, lists solely in-frame clones and lacks some. The sample consists of 65,000 to 75,000 clones, 82% of them appearing once. The source material was CD4+ or CD8+ T cells sorted from blood, sampled in a trial of the OX40 agonist ivuxolimab. The receptors come from an adult with an advanced solid tumor such as melanoma, head and neck, liver or kidney cancer.

The chain uses TRBV7-6 and TRBJ2-7; perhaps TRBD1 as D (6 bases). This CDR3 region has 15 residues. V was pared by 5 bases and J by 0 bases, with 14 bases between. Germline V lookup: CDR1 SGHVS, CDR2 FNYEAQ. This CDR3 reads CASSLTGQSSYEQYF. The CDR3 nucleotides are TGTGCCAGCAGCCTCACAGGGCAAAGCTCCTACGAGCAGTACTTC. Full variable domain (missing parts from reference TRBV7-6 and TRBJ2-7): GAGVSQSPRYKVTKRGQDVALRCDPISGHVSLYWYRQALGQGPEFLTYFNYEAQQDKSGLPNDRFSAERPEGSISTLTIQRTEQRDSAMYRCASSLTGQSSYEQYFGPGTRLTVT.

The chain has TRBV5-6 and TRBJ1-2; D is uncertain. The V end lost 2 bases, the J end lost 8 bases, and 10 bases lay between the germline ends. CDR1 SGHDT and CDR2 YYEEEE come from the germline V gene. The CDR3 is 12 amino acids. The CDR3 is CASSLTEEGYTF. The DNA for the CDR3 is TGTGCCAGCAGCTTAACAGAAGAAGGCTACACCTTC.

The rearrangement links TRBV4-2 to TRBJ1-2; D is uncertain. V was clipped by 0 bases and J by 4 bases, with 9 bases between them. Germline CDR1 reads LGHNA; CDR2 reads YNFKEQ. This CDR3 is 14 amino acids long. CDR3 DNA: TGTGCCAGCAGCCAAGAAGAACAGTTCTATGGCTACACCTTC. Translating gives CASSQEEQFYGYTF.

The chain employs TRBV6-5 and TRBJ1-3; TRBD1 might be the D (6 bases). CDR1 is MNHEY and CDR2 is SVGAGI in the germline V gene. V lost 6 bases and J lost 3, with 15 bases in between. CDR3 length: 15 residues. The CDR3 loop is CASSPGGADGNTIYF. CDR3 nucleotides: TGTGCCAGCAGCCCTGGGGGCGCGGATGGAAACACCATATATTTT.

The chain has TRBV19 and TRBJ1-1, with 7 bases that match TRBD1. V shed 8 bases, J shed 4 bases, and the junction held 10 bases outside the gene matches. The CDR3 has 14 residues. Germline V gene data show CDR1 as LNHDA and CDR2 as SQIVND (reference sequence). CDR3 DNA: TGTGCCAGTGGACCACAGGGGACGGGCACTGAAGCTTTCTTT. This encodes CASGPQGTGTEAFF.